Following are 21 T cell receptor beta chains from one sample sequenced in a study of T cell responses to AZD1222 COVID-19 vaccine. TCRdb's copy holds only in-frame clones and misses some; the assay was immunoSEQ multiplex PCR. The sample carries roughly 140,000 clones, 91% recorded once. The input for sequencing was peripheral blood, taken on day 0 of AZD1222 vaccination. These TCRs come from an adult in good health.

This clone was seen once. This sequence joins TRBV6-4 and TRBJ2-2; a possible D gene is TRBD2 (6 bases). CDR3 length: 15 residues. Trimming stripped 9 bases from V and 1 base from J, with 15 bases between. The germline V gene has CDR1 MRHNA and CDR2 SNTAGT. The CDR3 protein is CARLAGTLNTGELFF. The CDR3, as DNA: TGTGCCAGATTAGCCGGGACTTTGAACACCGGGGAGCTGTTTTTT.

CDR3 region: CASSLYPRLGSGRRETQYF. The CDR3 region has the DNA TGTGCCAGCAGCTTATACCCACGCCTTGGTAGCGGGAGAAGAGAGACCCAGTACTTC. The rearrangement joins TRBV7-2 to TRBJ2-5; 9 nucleotides align to TRBD2. The CDR3 loop spans 19 amino acids. With V trimmed by 2 bases and J by 4 bases, 17 bases remained unmatched. Looked up from germline, CDR1 is SGHTA and CDR2 is FQGNSA.

The chain uses TRBV11-3 and TRBJ1-1; D remains ambiguous. V was shortened by 1 base and J by 2 bases, with 5 bases between the two germline ends. Germline V gives CDR1 SGHNT, CDR2 YENEEA. The CDR3 covers 13 residues. The CDR3 sequence is CASSLGGNTEAFF. CDR3 DNA sequence: TGTGCCAGCAGCTTAGGTGGAAACACTGAAGCTTTCTTT.

This chain uses TRBV19 with TRBJ2-7; 7 nucleotides align to TRBD2. V dropped 1 base and J dropped 6; count of bases not matched to a gene: 6. Germline assignment: CDR1 LNHDA and CDR2 SQIVND (reference sequence). The CDR3 runs 14 residues. The CDR3 region is CASSIGGGTGEQYF. CDR3 sequence (DNA): TGTGCCAGTAGTATAGGGGGGGGAACGGGCGAGCAGTACTTC.

The chain couples TRBV12-5 to TRBJ2-2; 9 bases map to TRBD1. Germline assignment: CDR1 LGHNT and CDR2 FRNRAP. The trim removed 2 bases at V and 5 bases at J, leaving 15 bases unmatched. The CDR3 is made up of 19 amino acids. The DNA for the CDR3 is TGTGCTAGTGGTTTGCCAGGGACAGGGATTGTGGTGAAGACCGGGGAGCTGTTTTTT. This gives the protein CASGLPGTGIVVKTGELFF.

The J gene is TRBJ1-1, the V gene TRBV4-2; TRBD1 might be the D (6 bases). The germline gives CDR1 LGHNA, CDR2 YNFKEQ. The CDR3 covers 16 residues. Trimming shortened V by 0 bases and J by 4 bases, and 15 bases separated the two germline ends. The CDR3 spells CASSQDLTGALTEAFF. The CDR3 nucleotides read TGTGCCAGCAGCCAAGATCTGACAGGCGCGCTCACTGAAGCTTTCTTT.

The chain carries TRBV4-2 and TRBJ2-3; no reliable D call. The V gene's germline CDR1 is LGHNA and CDR2 YNFKEQ. The V gene lost 0 bases and the J gene lost 4 bases, with 5 bases spanning the gap. The CDR3 is 13 residues long. CDR3: CASSQESPDTQYF. DNA of the CDR3: TGTGCCAGCAGCCAAGAGTCCCCAGATACGCAGTATTTT.

The chain has TRBV7-9 and TRBJ2-1, with 15 positions matching TRBD2. CDR1 is SEHNR, CDR2 FQNEAQ, per germline (reference sequence). With 4 bases clipped from V and 7 bases from J, the junction kept 5 bases outside the gene matches. This CDR3 has 16 residues. In DNA, the CDR3 is TGTGCCAGCAGCTCCACCGGGACTAGCGGGAGGAATGAGCAGTTCTTC. Translating it yields CASSSTGTSGRNEQFF.

The chain links TRBV5-1 to TRBJ2-7; TRBD2 agrees at 11 bases. Germline loops: CDR1 SGHRS, CDR2 YFSETQ. Trimming removed 4 bases from V and 2 bases from J; junction bases left unmatched: 8. This CDR3 has 16 residues. The CDR3 DNA is TGCGCCAGCAGCCCGATTTCGACTAGCGGGACCTACGAGCAGTACTTC. It encodes CASSPISTSGTYEQYF. Full variable domain (outside the CDR3, taken from reference TRBV5-1 and TRBJ2-7): KAGVTQTPRYLIKTRGQQVTLSCSPISGHRSVSWYQQTPGQGLQFLFEYFSETQRNKGNFPGRFSGRQFSNSRSEMNVSTLELGDSALYLCASSPISTSGTYEQYFGPGTRLTVT.

This clone was recorded many times. Other DNA sequences of this sample code for an identical CDR3. This chain joins TRBV5-6 and TRBJ1-6; D not resolved. Germline V CDR1 and CDR2: SGHDT, YYEEEE. The ends were cut back, 4 bases at V and 3 bases at J, with 8 bases in the middle. This CDR3 has 14 amino acids. CDR3 sequence: CASSLAGYNSPLHF. DNA for the CDR3: TGTGCCAGCAGCCTCGCCGGCTATAATTCACCCCTCCACTTT.

The chain recombines TRBV28 with TRBJ2-2; TRBD2 matches 7 bases. The ends lost 5 bases at V and 5 bases at J; junction bases unmatched: 11. CDR3 length equals 16 residues. CDR1 and CDR2 (germline): MDHEN, SYDVKM. The CDR3 region is CASSALSGMGTGELFF. In DNA form, the CDR3 reads TGTGCCAGCAGTGCCCTAAGCGGGATGGGTACCGGGGAGCTGTTTTTT.

The rearrangement links TRBV6-5 to TRBJ1-4; 7 nucleotides align to TRBD1. Germline CDR1 MNHEY, CDR2 SVGAGI. Trimming removed 6 bases from V and 8 bases from J; junction bases left unmatched: 9. The CDR3 runs to 14 residues. The CDR3 nucleotides read TGTGCCAGCAGCCAGACAGGGTTTAGAGAAAAACTGTTTTTT. As protein: CASSQTGFREKLFF.

The chain employs TRBV10-3 and TRBJ2-7; 11 nucleotides line up with TRBD2. CDR1 and CDR2 from the germline V gene are ENHRY and SYGVKD. The CDR3 is 15 residues long. Unmatched junction bases numbered 7, after V lost 6 bases and J lost 3 bases. The CDR3 nucleotides read TGTGCCATCAGCTTTGGGACTAGCGGAAACTACGAGCAGTACTTC. This codes for CAISFGTSGNYEQYF.

This clone appeared many times. The chain recombines TRBV15 with TRBJ2-7; TRBD2 aligns across 13 bases. The CDR3 length is 16 residues. Germline V gene sequence: CDR1 LNHNV, CDR2 YYDKDF (reference sequence). Trimming at V came to 1 base and at J to 6 bases, leaving 6 bases not matched to a gene. The chain's CDR3 is CATSRGLAGGRGEQYF. CDR3 DNA sequence: TGTGCCACCAGCAGAGGACTAGCGGGAGGTAGGGGCGAGCAGTACTTC.

This chain links TRBV7-9 with TRBJ2-7; D is undetermined. V was trimmed by 3 bases and J by 6 bases, leaving 9 bases between them. The CDR3 is made up of 12 amino acids. Germline V gene sequence: CDR1 SEHNR, CDR2 FQNEAQ (reference sequence). The CDR3 region has the DNA TGTGCCAGCAGCTTCAAGGCGTCCGAGCAGTACTTC. This codes for CASSFKASEQYF.

This clone is a singleton in its sample. J is TRBJ2-7 and V is TRBV28, with D possibly being TRBD1 (6 bases). CDR3 length: 15 residues. Germline CDR1 reads MDHEN; CDR2 reads SYDVKM. Trimming stripped 8 bases from V and 1 base from J, with 18 bases between. CDR3 loop: CASCRGQGISYEQYF. For the CDR3, the DNA is TGTGCCAGCTGTCGGGGCCAGGGGATTTCCTACGAGCAGTACTTC.

The V call is TRBV7-6, the J call TRBJ2-7; D is possibly TRBD2 (5 bases). Germline CDR1 reads SGHVS; CDR2 reads FNYEAQ. The CDR3 is 15 residues long. V was cut by 4 bases and J by 0 bases, with 13 bases left in between. CDR3 bases: TGTGCCAGCAGCTCTAACAGTGGAGGCTCCTACGAGCAGTACTTC. This translates into CASSSNSGGSYEQYF.

As DNA, the CDR3 is TGTGCCAGCAGTAGTATCGGGGGCGGGACCTATGGCTACACCTTC. Translation gives CASSSIGGGTYGYTF. The chain carries TRBV28 and TRBJ1-2; a weak D match, TRBD1 (6 bases). Germline-derived CDR1 and CDR2 are MDHEN and SYDVKM. The V end lost 5 bases, the J end lost 4 bases, and 17 bases lay between the germline ends. The CDR3 runs to 15 residues.

The sample holds one count of this clone. V usage is TRBV3-1 (or the pseudogene TRBV3-2) and J usage is TRBJ1-5; D uncertain. In germline, CDR1 is LGHDT, CDR2 YNNKEL (reference sequence). The CDR3 contains 17 residues. Trimming took off 3 bases at V and 0 bases at J, with 15 bases between the two ends. The CDR3 DNA is TGTGCCAGCAGCCAGAACTTCCGGGCTAGTAGCAATCAGCCCCAGCATTTT. Translated, it gives CASSQNFRASSNQPQHF.

This chain connects TRBV5-1 to TRBJ2-5, with D possibly TRBD2 on 5 matching bases. This CDR3 comprises 14 residues. Germline lookup yields CDR1 SGHRS and CDR2 YFSETQ. Trimming shortened V by 2 bases and J by 0 bases, and 8 bases separated the two germline ends. The CDR3, as DNA: TGCGCCAGCAGCTTTGTCGGGAACCAAGAGACCCAGTACTTC. The encoded protein is CASSFVGNQETQYF.

The table lists this clone with a count of one. V usage is TRBV11-2 and J usage is TRBJ2-7; TRBD2 might be the D (6 bases). CDR3 length equals 14 residues. V dropped 3 bases and J dropped 6 bases, with 15 bases sitting between them. Germline V CDR1 and CDR2: SGHAT, FQNNGV. CDR3: CASSFTGGIGEQYF. The CDR3, as DNA: TGTGCCAGCAGCTTCACAGGCGGGATAGGCGAGCAGTACTTC.